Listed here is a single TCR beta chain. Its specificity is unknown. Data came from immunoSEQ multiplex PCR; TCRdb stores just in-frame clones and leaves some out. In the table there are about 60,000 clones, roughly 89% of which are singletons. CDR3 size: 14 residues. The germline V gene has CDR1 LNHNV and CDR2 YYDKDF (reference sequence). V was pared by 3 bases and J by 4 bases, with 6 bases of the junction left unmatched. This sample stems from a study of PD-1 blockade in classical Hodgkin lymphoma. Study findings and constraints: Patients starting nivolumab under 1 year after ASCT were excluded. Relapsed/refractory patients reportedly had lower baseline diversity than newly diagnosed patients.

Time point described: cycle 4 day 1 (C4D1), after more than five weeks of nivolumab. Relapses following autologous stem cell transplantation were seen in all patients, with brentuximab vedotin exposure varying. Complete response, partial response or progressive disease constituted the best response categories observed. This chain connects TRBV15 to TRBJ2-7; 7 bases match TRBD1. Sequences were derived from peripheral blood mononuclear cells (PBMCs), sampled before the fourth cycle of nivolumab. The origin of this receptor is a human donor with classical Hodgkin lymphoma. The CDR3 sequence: CATSSVSGGYEQYF. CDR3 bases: TGTGCCACCAGCAGCGTTTCAGGGGGTTACGAGCAGTACTTC. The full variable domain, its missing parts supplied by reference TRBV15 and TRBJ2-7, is DAMVIQNPRYQVTQFGKPVTLSCSQTLNHNVMYWYQQKSSQAPKLLFHYYDKDFNNEADTPDNFQSRRPNTSFCFLDIRSPGLGDTAMYLCATSSVSGGYEQYFGPGTRLTVT.